The next 15 T cell receptor beta chains were all read from a single sample in a study of blood T cells in healthy people across ages (dated by TCRdb to about 2015). Libraries were constructed by 5' RACE. The sequencer listed for this sample is Illumina HiSeq 2500. The second PCR ran for about 7 to 11 cycles and used a J-beta primer mix along with a sample-barcoded 5' primer. TCRdb took the public reads, trimmed them with fastp at Q25, ran MiXCR for clone calling and kept in-frame beta chains. Records with the same CDR3 protein are collapsed into one entry carrying the most frequent genes and DNA. The table for this sample lists 1.5 million to 2 million distinct CDR3 sequences; around 48% of them were counted only once. 2% to 2.5% of the sample is in the top ten clones. The material sequenced was blood. These receptors came from a woman aged 40 to 55 in good health.

The rearrangement joins TRBV20-1 to TRBJ2-7; the D is unclear. The CDR3 loop spans 12 amino acids. Trimming cost V 2 bases and J 5 bases, with 10 bases left between them. Germline loops: CDR1 DFQATT, CDR2 SNEGSKA (reference sequence). The CDR3 DNA sequence: TGCAGTGCTAGACATATAAACAACGAGCAGTACTTC. It is translated as CSARHINNEQYF.

V gene TRBV7-2 combines with J gene TRBJ1-2; D unclear. The germline V gene encodes CDR1 SGHTA and CDR2 FQGNSA. Trimming stripped 4 bases from V and 8 bases from J, with 20 bases between. CDR3 length: 15 amino acids. In DNA, the CDR3 is TGTGCCAGCAGCTCTCCTCAGGTTAGAGGTTCAGGCTACACCTTC. Its translation: CASSSPQVRGSGYTF.

J is TRBJ1-2 and V is TRBV4-3; D remains unclear. In germline, CDR1 is LGHNA, CDR2 YSLEER. V was trimmed by 4 bases and J by 2 bases, leaving 11 bases between them. The CDR3 loop spans 14 amino acids. DNA of the CDR3: TGCGCCAGCAGCCCTGTAGTGGCGAACTATGGCTACACCTTC. Protein sequence: CASSPVVANYGYTF.

J is TRBJ2-1 and V is TRBV9; D is unresolved. This CDR3 has 13 residues. Trimming cost V 0 bases and J 8 bases, with 9 bases left between them. Germline CDR1 SGDLS, CDR2 YYNGEE. The DNA of the CDR3 is TGTGCCAGCAGCGTAGAGGCGACGGATGAGCAGTTCTTC. Residues: CASSVEATDEQFF.

This clonotype was seen a few times. V gene TRBV20-1 combines with J gene TRBJ2-5, with D unresolved. The CDR3 consists of 14 residues. CDR1 and CDR2 (germline): DFQATT, SNEGSKA (reference sequence). The ends were cut back, 5 bases at V and 2 bases at J, with 15 bases in the middle. In DNA form, the CDR3 reads TGCAGTGCTTATCGACTGGGATTACAAGAGACCCAGTACTTC. Translating gives CSAYRLGLQETQYF.

CDR3 in amino acids: CASSPPGKRYEQYF. The CDR3 DNA follows: TGTGCCAGCTCACCCCCGGGGAAAAGATACGAGCAGTACTTC. V gene TRBV18 combines with J gene TRBJ2-7; D might be TRBD2 (5 bases). The CDR3 runs to 14 residues. Trimming pared 3 bases from V and 4 bases from J, leaving 13 bases between. From germline, CDR1 is KGHSH and CDR2 LQKENI. The full variable domain, completed using reference TRBV18 and TRBJ2-7, is NAGVMQNPRHLVRRRGQEARLRCSPMKGHSHVYWYRQLPEEGLKFMVYLQKENIIDESGMPKERFSAEFPKEGPSILRIQQVVRGDSAAYFCASSPPGKRYEQYFGPGTRLTVT.

In this sample, this clonotype turned up a few times. The chain uses TRBV28 and TRBJ2-6, with 7 bases matching TRBD1. The CDR3 spans 15 residues. Germline CDR1 and CDR2: MDHEN and SYDVKM. V was pared by 8 bases and J by 0 bases, with 4 bases of the junction left unmatched. CDR3 in amino acids: CASRYRGSGANVLTF. CDR3 bases: TGTGCCAGCCGCTACAGGGGCTCTGGGGCCAACGTCCTGACTTTC. The full variable domain, with the rest looked up from reference TRBV28 and TRBJ2-6, is DVKVTQSSRYLVKRTGEKVFLECVQDMDHENMFWYRQDPGLGLRLIYFSYDVKMKEKGDIPEGYSVSREKKERFSLILESASTNQTSMYLCASRYRGSGANVLTFGAGSRLTVL.

The V and J genes are TRBV20-1 and TRBJ1-4; 7 bases map to TRBD1. Germline loops: CDR1 DFQATT, CDR2 SNEGSKA (reference sequence). The CDR3 runs to 13 residues. Trimming cost V 3 bases and J 6 bases; bases outside gene matches: 4. The CDR3 DNA is TGCAGTGCTAGGGACAGGAGAGATGAAAAACTGTTTTTT. This encodes CSARDRRDEKLFF.

This clonotype has ten or more counts. The chain is built from TRBV6-2 or TRBV6-3 and TRBJ2-6; D unclear. The CDR3 extends over 17 amino acids. The germline V gene has CDR1 MNHEY and CDR2 SVGEGT. Trimming took 2 bases from V and 0 from J, leaving 11 bases between them. CDR3 in DNA: TGTGCCAGCAGTTACCTCAGCTTAACCTCTGGGGCCAACGTCCTGACTTTC. Its translation: CASSYLSLTSGANVLTF.

This chain connects TRBV7-2 to TRBJ2-7; 9 bases agree with TRBD2. The CDR3 totals 16 residues. Germline CDR1 SGHTA, CDR2 FQGNSA. V was pared by 2 bases and J by 0 bases, with 5 bases of the junction left unmatched. The CDR3 bases are TGTGCCAGCAGCTTAACTAGCGGGCCGAGCTCCTACGAGCAGTACTTC. Translated: CASSLTSGPSSYEQYF.

The J gene is TRBJ2-7, the V gene TRBV11-2; D is unclear. CDR1 is SGHAT, CDR2 FQNNGV, per germline. Trimming shortened V by 5 bases and J by 6 bases, and 20 bases separated the two germline ends. This CDR3 is built from 15 residues. The CDR3 is CASSPENAEGIEQYF. In DNA form, the CDR3 reads TGTGCCAGCAGCCCAGAGAATGCCGAAGGAATCGAGCAGTACTTC.

This chain joins TRBV15 and TRBJ2-1; D call uncertain. Germline V gene lookup returns CDR1 LNHNV and CDR2 YYDKDF (reference sequence). V was cut by 0 bases and J by 0 bases, with 12 bases left in between. CDR3 length: 17 residues. CDR3: CATSRDEARSSYNEQFF. CDR3 nucleotides: TGTGCCACCAGCAGAGATGAGGCCAGAAGCTCCTACAATGAGCAGTTCTTC.

The chain links TRBV7-9 to TRBJ1-6; possibly TRBD1 for D (5 bases). Germline V gene lookup returns CDR1 SEHNR and CDR2 FQNEAQ (reference sequence). V was clipped by 5 bases and J by 8 bases, with 19 bases between them. The CDR3 extends over 16 amino acids. CDR3 loop: CASSMPIRGLDSPLHF. The CDR3 DNA reads TGTGCCAGCAGCATGCCCATCCGGGGCCTAGATTCACCCCTCCACTTT. The full variable domain, rest sourced from reference TRBV7-9 and TRBJ1-6, is DTGVSQNPRHKITKRGQNVTFRCDPISEHNRLYWYRQTLGQGPEFLTYFQNEAQLEKSRLLSDRFSAERPKGSFSTLEIQRTEQGDSAMYLCASSMPIRGLDSPLHFGNGTRLTVT.

This clonotype has just a few counts. This rearrangement joins TRBV29-1 to TRBJ2-3; 7 nucleotides match TRBD2. Germline CDR1 and CDR2: SQVTM and ANQGSEA. The CDR3 contains 15 residues. V gave up 1 base and J gave up 4 bases; unmatched junction bases: 8. CDR3 amino acids: CSVEGGGITADTQYF. Written as DNA, the CDR3 is TGCAGCGTTGAAGGGGGGGGGATCACCGCAGATACGCAGTATTTT.

The chain is built from TRBV10-1 and TRBJ2-7; D not resolved. CDR3 length equals 13 residues. The ends were cut back, 4 bases at V and 5 bases at J, with 12 bases in the middle. Per germline, CDR1 WNHNN and CDR2 SYGVQD (reference sequence). The CDR3 sequence is CASSVGPNDEQYF. The CDR3 DNA reads as TGCGCCAGCAGTGTCGGCCCCAACGACGAGCAGTACTTC.